The T cell receptor (beta chain) described here comes from a study of shared clonotypes between healthy human individuals (dated by TCRdb to the early 2020s). In terms of the full investigation: Three men and two women, aged 18 to 49 years, made up the cohort. Blood TCR repertoires of five healthy adults were deeply sequenced to estimate repertoire size and the extent of clonotype sharing between individuals. To increase sequencing depth and limit assay-specific biases, different laboratories used diverse techniques to prepare libraries and sequence TCR repertoires. For each donor, CD4 naive and CD4 memory were each given three plates, CD8 naive was given two plates, and CD8 memory was given one plate. Leukapheresis yielded between about 0.94 and 9.5 billion PBMCs per donor. The investigation overall reported the following: Only blood was sampled, and tissue TCR repertoires likely differ from those in blood. The genetic and exposure-history diversity represented was limited by the small number of donors. Rarefaction of sorted-subset datasets indicated incomplete sequencing despite the large sequencing depth. When a few donors were compared, the shared fraction of clonotypes was 5% to 6.5% for naive CD4, more than 3% for naive CD8, 2.3% for memory CD4, and roughly 0.4% for memory CD8. Larger estimated clonotype richness was generally found for naive subsets than for memory subsets. Pairwise subsampling led to the expectation that sequencing depth would affect the degree of clonotype sharing among donors. Clonotypes shared by all four sorted-subset donors showed higher generation probabilities than non-shared clonotypes.

At the junction V is shortened by 3 bases and J by 7 bases, with 14 bases in between. From its cysteine to its phenylalanine, the CDR3 spans 14 amino acids. Only the CDR3 DNA stays, 42 bases, in frame from base 1. From the germline V gene, CDR1 is SGDLS and CDR2 is YYNGEE. Using the deep immunoSEQ assay, TCR CDR3 regions were amplified from genomic DNA by multiplex PCR. Extracted genomic DNA from each cell subset was spread evenly across all wells of several immunoSEQ 96-well plates, with each plate serving as a replicate. For sorted subsets, approximately 200 ng of genomic DNA, equivalent to around 30,000 T cell genomes, went into each replicate PCR. Purified libraries were quantified with a Qubit 3.0 fluorometer, sized on a Bioanalyzer 2100, and re-quantified with the KAPA Library Quantification kit. Every immunoSEQ 96-well plate was sequenced on a dedicated single-read 150-cycle Illumina NextSeq 550 flow cell. The authors' analysis ran thus. Because the immunoSEQ output included only junctional sequences and no quality scores, the filtering could not be the same as the filtering used for full-length reads. Sequences were annotated with PyIR, a Python wrapper for IgBLAST v1.9, and V/J genes and CDR3 were assigned using IMGT germline references. Reads were removed for weak V/J assignments (E-value above 1e-6), missing CDR3, stop codons, out-of-frame junctions, or ambiguous translated residues. V3J clonotypes were defined as sequences sharing an identical inferred V gene, J gene, and CDR3 amino acid sequence. To compute the percentage overlap between repertoires, the number of shared unique clonotypes was divided by the size of the smaller repertoire. Three approaches were used to assess repertoire richness: RTK rarefaction, the Chao1 estimator, and Recon v2.1 estimates of unobserved clonotypes. Generation probabilities for all TCRbeta clonotypes obtained by the gDNA method from several donors were computed using OLGA. This immuneACCESS table, as held by TCRdb, lists in-frame sequences with V and J called but not all clones. Of the missing ones, under half trace to an unresolved V gene in checked studies; the others have no known cause. V, J and clone size reflect that table, while D and trimming were determined from the DNA. Here the sample has around 2.1 million clones; 90% to 95% occur a single time. Of the sample, 1.7% falls within the top ten clones.

Note on this clone: Its antigen specificity is not known. The sample holds no much larger clone one base away, and base qualities are not on file.

CD8 naive samples consisted of CD45RO-negative cells that were positively selected for CCR7, yielding a CD45RA+CCR7+ population without TemRA cells. The donors were healthy, HIV-negative adults with no recently reported acute infections or vaccinations. Every donor was a Caucasian adult living in Nashville, Tennessee, USA. After blood collection by leukapheresis, PBMCs were isolated using Ficoll-Histopaque density gradient centrifugation and then cryopreserved in the vapor phase of liquid nitrogen. Analytical flow cytometry was used to check the purity and quantity of each magnetically sorted T cell population. Each sorted fraction had its genomic DNA isolated and then quantified by UV absorbance on a Nanodrop 2000c.

This receptor was obtained from a young man in good health. Some clones in this sample may be carry-over from other donors' samples. The sequence is built from TRBV9 and TRBJ2-1; TRBD1 is perhaps the D gene, given 6 matching bases. Sequencing was performed on naive CD8+ T cells from PBMCs. The cell subset or site label here, explained by the study, means: CD45RA+CCR7+. Here is the DNA: TGTGCCAGCAGCGGAGGGGGTGAGCGGAATGAGCAGTTCTTC. The translation is CASSGGGERNEQFF.